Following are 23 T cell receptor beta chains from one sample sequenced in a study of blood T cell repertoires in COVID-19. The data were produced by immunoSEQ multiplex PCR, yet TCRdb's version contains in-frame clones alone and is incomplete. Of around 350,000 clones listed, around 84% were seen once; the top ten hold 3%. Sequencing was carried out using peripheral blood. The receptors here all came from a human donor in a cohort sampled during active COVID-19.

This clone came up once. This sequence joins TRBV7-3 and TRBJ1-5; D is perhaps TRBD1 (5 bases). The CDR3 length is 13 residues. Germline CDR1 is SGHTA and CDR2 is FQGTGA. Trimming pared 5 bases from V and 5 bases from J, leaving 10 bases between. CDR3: CASSLDSYQPQHF. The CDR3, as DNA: TGTGCCAGCAGCCTCGACAGTTATCAGCCCCAGCATTTT.

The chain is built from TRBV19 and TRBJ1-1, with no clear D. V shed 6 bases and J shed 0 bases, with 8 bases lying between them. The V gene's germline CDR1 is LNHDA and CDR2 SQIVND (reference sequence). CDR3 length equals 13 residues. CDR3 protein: CASRPTVNTEAFF. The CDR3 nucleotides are TGTGCCAGTAGGCCAACAGTGAACACTGAAGCTTTCTTT.

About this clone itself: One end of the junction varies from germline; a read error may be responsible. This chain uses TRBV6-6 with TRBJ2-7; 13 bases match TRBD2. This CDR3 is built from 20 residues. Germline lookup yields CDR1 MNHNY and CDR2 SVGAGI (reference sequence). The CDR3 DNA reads TGTGCCTGCAGTCGGGGGGGAGGACTAGCGGGAGAATACATCTCCTACGAGCAGTACTTC. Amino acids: CACSRGGGLAGEYISYEQYF.

CDR3 sequence (DNA): TGTGCCAGCAGCCGGAGCTACGAGCAGTACTTC. It specifies CASSRSYEQYF. The rearrangement uses TRBV3-1 (or the pseudogene TRBV3-2) and TRBJ2-7; D remains ambiguous. Germline CDR1 LGHDT, CDR2 YNNKEL (reference sequence). V was trimmed by 4 bases and J by 3 bases, leaving 4 bases between them. The CDR3 covers 11 residues.

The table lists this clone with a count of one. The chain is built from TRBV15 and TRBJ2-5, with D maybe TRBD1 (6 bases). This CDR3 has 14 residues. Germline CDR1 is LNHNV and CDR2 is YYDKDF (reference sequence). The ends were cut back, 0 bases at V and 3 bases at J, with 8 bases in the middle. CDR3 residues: CATSRDRTEETQYF. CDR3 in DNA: TGTGCCACCAGCAGAGATAGGACAGAAGAGACCCAGTACTTC.

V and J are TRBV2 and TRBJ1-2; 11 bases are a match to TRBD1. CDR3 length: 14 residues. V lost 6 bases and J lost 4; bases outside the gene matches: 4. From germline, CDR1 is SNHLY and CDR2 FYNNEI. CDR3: CASSVGQGAYGYTF. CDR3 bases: TGTGCCAGCAGCGTTGGACAGGGGGCCTATGGCTACACCTTC.

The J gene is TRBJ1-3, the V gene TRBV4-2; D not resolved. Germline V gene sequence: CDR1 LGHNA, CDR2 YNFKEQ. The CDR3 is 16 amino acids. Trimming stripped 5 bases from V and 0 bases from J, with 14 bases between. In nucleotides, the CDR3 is TGTGCCAGCAGCTCCAACGCGGGCGGCTCTGGAAACACCATATATTTT. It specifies CASSSNAGGSGNTIYF.

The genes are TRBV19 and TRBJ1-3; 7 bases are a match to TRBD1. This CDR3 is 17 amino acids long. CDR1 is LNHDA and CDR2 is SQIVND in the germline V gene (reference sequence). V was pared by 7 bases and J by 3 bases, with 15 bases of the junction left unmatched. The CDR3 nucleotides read TGTGCCAGTACCTACCTCACCCCCACAGGGGTTGGAAACACCATATATTTT. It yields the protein CASTYLTPTGVGNTIYF.

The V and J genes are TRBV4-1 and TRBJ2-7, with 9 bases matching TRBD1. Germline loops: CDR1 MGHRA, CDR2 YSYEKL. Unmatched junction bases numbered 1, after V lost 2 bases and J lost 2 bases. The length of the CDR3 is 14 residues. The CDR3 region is CASSQRTGAYEQYF. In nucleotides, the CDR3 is TGCGCCAGCAGCCAAAGGACAGGGGCCTACGAGCAGTACTTC.

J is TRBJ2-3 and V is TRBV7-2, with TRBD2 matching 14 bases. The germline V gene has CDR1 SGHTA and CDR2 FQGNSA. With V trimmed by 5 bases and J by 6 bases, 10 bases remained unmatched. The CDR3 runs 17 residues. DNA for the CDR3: TGTGCCAGCAGCCTCAGACTAGCGGGGGGGCCGGGGGATACGCAGTATTTT. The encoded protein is CASSLRLAGGPGDTQYF.

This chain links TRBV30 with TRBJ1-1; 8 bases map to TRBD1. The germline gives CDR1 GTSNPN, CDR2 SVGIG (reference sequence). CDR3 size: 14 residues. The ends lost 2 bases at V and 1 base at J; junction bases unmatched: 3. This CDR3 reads CAWSLDRGNTEAFF. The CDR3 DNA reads TGTGCCTGGAGTCTCGACAGGGGGAACACTGAAGCTTTCTTT.

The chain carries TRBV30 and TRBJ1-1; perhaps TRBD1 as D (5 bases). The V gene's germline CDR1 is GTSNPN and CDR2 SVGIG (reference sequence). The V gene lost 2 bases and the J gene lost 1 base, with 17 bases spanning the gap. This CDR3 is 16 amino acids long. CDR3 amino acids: CAWSLGASARNTEAFF. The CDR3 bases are TGTGCCTGGAGTTTAGGGGCGAGCGCTCGGAACACTGAAGCTTTCTTT.

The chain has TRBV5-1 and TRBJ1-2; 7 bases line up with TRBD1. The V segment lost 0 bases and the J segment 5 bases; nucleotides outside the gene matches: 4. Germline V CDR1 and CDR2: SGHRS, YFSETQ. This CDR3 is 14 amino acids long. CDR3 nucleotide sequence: TGCGCCAGCAGCTTGGCGACGGGACAGTATGGCTACACCTTC. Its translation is CASSLATGQYGYTF.

CDR3 sequence: CASSFPPDYGYTF. The CDR3 DNA is TGTGCCAGCAGTTTCCCTCCGGACTATGGCTACACCTTC. The chain carries TRBV28 and TRBJ1-2; D is undetermined. The ends were cut back, 3 bases at V and 3 bases at J, with 8 bases in the middle. Per germline, CDR1 MDHEN and CDR2 SYDVKM. This CDR3 is built from 13 residues.

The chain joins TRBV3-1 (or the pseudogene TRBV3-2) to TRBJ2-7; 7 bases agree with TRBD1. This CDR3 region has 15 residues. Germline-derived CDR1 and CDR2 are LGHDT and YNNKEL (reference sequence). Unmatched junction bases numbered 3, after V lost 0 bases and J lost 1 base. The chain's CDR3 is CASSQDRDRSYEQYF. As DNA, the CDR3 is TGTGCCAGCAGCCAAGATCGGGACAGATCCTACGAGCAGTACTTC.

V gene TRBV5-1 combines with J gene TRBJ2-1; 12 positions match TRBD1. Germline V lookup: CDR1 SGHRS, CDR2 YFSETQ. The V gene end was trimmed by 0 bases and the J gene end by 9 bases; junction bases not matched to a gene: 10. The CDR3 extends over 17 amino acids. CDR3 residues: CASSLVFRDRGLSEQFF. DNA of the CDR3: TGCGCCAGCAGCTTGGTGTTCCGGGACAGGGGGCTGAGTGAGCAGTTCTTC.

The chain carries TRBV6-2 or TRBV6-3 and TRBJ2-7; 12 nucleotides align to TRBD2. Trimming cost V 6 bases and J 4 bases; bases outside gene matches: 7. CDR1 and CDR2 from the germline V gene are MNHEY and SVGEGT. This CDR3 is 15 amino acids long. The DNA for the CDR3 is TGTGCCAGCAGCCCTTCTAGCGGGAGGGGGTACGAGCAGTACTTC. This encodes CASSPSSGRGYEQYF.

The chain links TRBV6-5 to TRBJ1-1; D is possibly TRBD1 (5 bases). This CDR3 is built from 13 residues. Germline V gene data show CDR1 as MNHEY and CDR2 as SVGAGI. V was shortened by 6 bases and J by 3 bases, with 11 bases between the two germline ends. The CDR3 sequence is CASSQGGDTEAFF. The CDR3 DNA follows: TGTGCCAGCAGCCAGGGAGGGGACACTGAAGCTTTCTTT.

The CDR3 sequence: CASSYLGGGTEAFF. Here the CDR3 DNA reads TGTGCCAGCAGTTACTTGGGAGGTGGCACTGAAGCTTTCTTT. The V and J genes are TRBV6-5 and TRBJ1-1; no firm D call. The CDR3 spans 14 residues. Germline CDR1 and CDR2: MNHEY and SVGAGI. Trimming cost V 1 base and J 4 bases, with 10 bases left between them.

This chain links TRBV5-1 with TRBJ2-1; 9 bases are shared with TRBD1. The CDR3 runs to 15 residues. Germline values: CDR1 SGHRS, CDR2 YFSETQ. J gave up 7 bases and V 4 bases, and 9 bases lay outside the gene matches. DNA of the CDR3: TGCGCCAGCAGCCCCTCGGGACAGGGAGGTAATGAGCAGTTCTTC. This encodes CASSPSGQGGNEQFF.

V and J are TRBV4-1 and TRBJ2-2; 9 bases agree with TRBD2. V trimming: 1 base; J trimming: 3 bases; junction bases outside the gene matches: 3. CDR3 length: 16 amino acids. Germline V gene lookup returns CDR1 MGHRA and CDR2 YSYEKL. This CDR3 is CASSQVAGADTGELFF. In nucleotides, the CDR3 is TGCGCCAGCAGCCAAGTAGCGGGGGCCGACACCGGGGAGCTGTTTTTT.

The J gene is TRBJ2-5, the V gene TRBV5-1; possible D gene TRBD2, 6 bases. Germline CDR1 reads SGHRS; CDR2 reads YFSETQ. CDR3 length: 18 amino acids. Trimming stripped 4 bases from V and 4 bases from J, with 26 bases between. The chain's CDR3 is CASSRRYGRGTARETQYF. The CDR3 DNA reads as TGCGCCAGCAGCCGACGATATGGGCGGGGAACCGCTCGAGAGACCCAGTACTTC. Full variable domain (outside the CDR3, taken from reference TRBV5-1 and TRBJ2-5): KAGVTQTPRYLIKTRGQQVTLSCSPISGHRSVSWYQQTPGQGLQFLFEYFSETQRNKGNFPGRFSGRQFSNSRSEMNVSTLELGDSALYLCASSRRYGRGTARETQYFGPGTRLLVL.

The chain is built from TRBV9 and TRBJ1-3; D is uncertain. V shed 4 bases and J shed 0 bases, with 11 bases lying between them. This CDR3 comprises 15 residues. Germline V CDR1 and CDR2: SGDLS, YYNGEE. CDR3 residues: CASSQTPTSGNTIYF. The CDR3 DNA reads TGTGCCAGCAGCCAGACACCGACCTCTGGAAACACCATATATTTT.